The 2 T cell receptor beta chains in this list originate from one sample, sequenced in a study of blood T cells in healthy people across ages. For the second PCR, which ran for roughly 6 to 11 cycles, a sample-barcoded 5' primer and a J-beta primer mix were used. TCRdb fed the 5' RACE reads into MiXCR, producing one record per CDR3 protein. The data show 1,800,000 or so distinct CDR3 sequences, 30% to 40% seen once. Material for sequencing was blood. These receptors originate from a human donor in good health.

This clonotype turned up a few times. V usage is TRBV11-2 and J usage is TRBJ1-1; no clear D gene. The germline V and J ends were trimmed by 1 base and 11 bases, with 14 bases remaining between them. This CDR3 has 13 amino acids. Germline CDR1 reads SGHAT; CDR2 reads FQNNGV. CDR3 sequence: CASSLVVRRGAFF. The CDR3 nucleotides read TGTGCCAGCAGCTTAGTGGTAAGGCGCGGGGCTTTCTTT.

The chain combines TRBV20-1 with TRBJ2-5, with D perhaps TRBD2 (5 bases). V lost 5 bases and J 6 bases, leaving 19 bases between the germline ends. The CDR3 sequence is 14 residues long. Germline V CDR1 and CDR2: DFQATT, SNEGSKA (reference sequence). The CDR3 bases are TGCAGTGCTCCGGAGTTTACGGGATTGCAGACCCAGTACTTC. Amino acids: CSAPEFTGLQTQYF.